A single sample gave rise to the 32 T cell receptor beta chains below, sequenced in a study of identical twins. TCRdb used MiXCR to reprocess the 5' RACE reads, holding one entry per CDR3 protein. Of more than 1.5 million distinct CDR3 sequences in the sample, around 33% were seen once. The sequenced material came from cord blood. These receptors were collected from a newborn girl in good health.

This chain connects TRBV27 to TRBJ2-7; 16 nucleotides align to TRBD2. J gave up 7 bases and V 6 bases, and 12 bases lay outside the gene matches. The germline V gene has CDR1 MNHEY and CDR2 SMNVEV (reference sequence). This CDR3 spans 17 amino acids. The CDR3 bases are TGTGCCAGCAGCCCCGGGACTAGCGGGAGGGGCTACAATGAGCAGTACTTC. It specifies CASSPGTSGRGYNEQYF.

CDR3 loop: CASSQDLAGGPYNEQFF. The CDR3 bases are TGTGCCAGCAGCCAAGATCTAGCGGGGGGGCCCTACAATGAGCAGTTCTTC. V usage is TRBV4-2 and J usage is TRBJ2-1, with 12 bases aligning to TRBD2. Germline lookup yields CDR1 LGHNA and CDR2 YNFKEQ. Trimming at V came to 0 bases and at J to 2 bases, leaving 2 bases not matched to a gene. There are 17 residues in the CDR3.

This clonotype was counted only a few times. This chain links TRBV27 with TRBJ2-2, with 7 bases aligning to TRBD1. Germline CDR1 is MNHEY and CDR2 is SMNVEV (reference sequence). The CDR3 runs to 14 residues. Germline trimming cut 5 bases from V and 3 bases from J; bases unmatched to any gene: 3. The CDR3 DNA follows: TGTGCCAGCAGTCAGACAGGGTACACCGGGGAGCTGTTTTTT. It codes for CASSQTGYTGELFF.

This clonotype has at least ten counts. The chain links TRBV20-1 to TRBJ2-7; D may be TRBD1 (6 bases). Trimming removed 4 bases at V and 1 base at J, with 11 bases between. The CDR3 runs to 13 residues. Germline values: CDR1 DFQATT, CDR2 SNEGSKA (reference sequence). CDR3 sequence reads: CSATRDTSYEQYF. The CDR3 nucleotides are TGCAGTGCTACCCGGGACACATCCTACGAGCAGTACTTC.

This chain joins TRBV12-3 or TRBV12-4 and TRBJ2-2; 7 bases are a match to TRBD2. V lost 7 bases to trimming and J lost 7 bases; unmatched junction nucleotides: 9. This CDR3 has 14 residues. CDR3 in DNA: TGTGCCAGCACAATTGGGCGGGAGCACGGGGAGCTGTTTTTT. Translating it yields CASTIGREHGELFF.

Written as DNA, the CDR3 is TGTGCCAGCCTCTTTCTAGCGGGGGTCGAGAATGAGCAGTTCTTC. The encoded protein is CASLFLAGVENEQFF. This chain uses TRBV7-2 with TRBJ2-1, with 10 bases lining up with TRBD2. CDR1 is SGHTA, CDR2 FQGNSA, per germline. The V gene end was trimmed by 8 bases and the J gene end by 7 bases; junction bases not matched to a gene: 11. There are 15 residues in the CDR3.

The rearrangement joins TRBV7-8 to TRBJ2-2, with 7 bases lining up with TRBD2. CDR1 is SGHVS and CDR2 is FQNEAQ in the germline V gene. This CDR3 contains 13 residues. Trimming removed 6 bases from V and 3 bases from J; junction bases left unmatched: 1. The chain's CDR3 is CASRAGYTGELFF. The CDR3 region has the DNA TGTGCCAGCAGAGCGGGATACACCGGGGAGCTGTTTTTT.

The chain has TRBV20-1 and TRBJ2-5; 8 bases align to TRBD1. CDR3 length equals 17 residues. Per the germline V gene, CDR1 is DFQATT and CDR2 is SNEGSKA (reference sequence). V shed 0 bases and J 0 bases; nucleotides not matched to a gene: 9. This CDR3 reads CSARDLWGQEYQETQYF. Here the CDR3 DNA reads TGCAGTGCTAGAGATCTCTGGGGACAGGAGTACCAAGAGACCCAGTACTTC.

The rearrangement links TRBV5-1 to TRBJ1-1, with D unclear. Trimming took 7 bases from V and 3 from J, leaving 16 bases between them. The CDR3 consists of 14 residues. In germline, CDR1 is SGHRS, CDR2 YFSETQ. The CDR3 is CASRVRAFYTEAFF. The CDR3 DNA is TGCGCCAGCCGGGTAAGGGCGTTTTACACTGAAGCTTTCTTT.

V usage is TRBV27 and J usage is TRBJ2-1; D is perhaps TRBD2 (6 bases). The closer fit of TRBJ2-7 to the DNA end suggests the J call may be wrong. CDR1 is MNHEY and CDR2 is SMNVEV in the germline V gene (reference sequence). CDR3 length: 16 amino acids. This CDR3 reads CASGGLRWGTYNEQYF. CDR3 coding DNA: TGTGCCAGCGGGGGGTTGCGTTGGGGCACCTACAATGAGCAGTACTTC.

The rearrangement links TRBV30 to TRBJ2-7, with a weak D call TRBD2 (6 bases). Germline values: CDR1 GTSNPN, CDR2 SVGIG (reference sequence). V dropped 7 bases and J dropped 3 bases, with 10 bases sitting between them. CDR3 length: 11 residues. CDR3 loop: CALGGVYEQYF. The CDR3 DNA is TGTGCCTTAGGAGGGGTCTACGAGCAGTACTTC.

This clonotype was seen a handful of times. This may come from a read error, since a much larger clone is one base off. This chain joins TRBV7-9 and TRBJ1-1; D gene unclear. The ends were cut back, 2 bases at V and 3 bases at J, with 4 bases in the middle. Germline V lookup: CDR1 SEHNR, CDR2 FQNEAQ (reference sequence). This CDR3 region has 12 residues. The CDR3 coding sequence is TGTGCCAGCAGCTTAATGGACACTGAAGCTTTCTTT. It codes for CASSLMDTEAFF.

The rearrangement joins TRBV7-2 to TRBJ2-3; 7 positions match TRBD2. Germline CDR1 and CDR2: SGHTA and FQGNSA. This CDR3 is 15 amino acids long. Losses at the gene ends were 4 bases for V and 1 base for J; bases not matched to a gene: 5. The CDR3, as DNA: TGTGCCAGCAGCTCGGAAGCGGGGCGCACAGATACGCAGTATTTT. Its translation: CASSSEAGRTDTQYF.

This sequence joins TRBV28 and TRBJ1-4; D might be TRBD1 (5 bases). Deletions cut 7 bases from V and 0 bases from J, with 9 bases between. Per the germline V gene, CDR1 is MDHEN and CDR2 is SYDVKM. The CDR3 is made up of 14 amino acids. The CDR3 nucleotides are TGTGCCAGCAAGGGGTATGCAACTAATGAAAAACTGTTTTTT. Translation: CASKGYATNEKLFF.

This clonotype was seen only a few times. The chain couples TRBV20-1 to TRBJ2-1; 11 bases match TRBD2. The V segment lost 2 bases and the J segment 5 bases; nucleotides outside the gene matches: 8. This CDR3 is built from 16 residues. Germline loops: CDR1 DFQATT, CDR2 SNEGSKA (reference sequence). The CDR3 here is CSARSLAGGHHNEQFF. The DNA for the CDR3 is TGCAGTGCTAGATCGTTAGCGGGAGGGCACCACAATGAGCAGTTCTTC.

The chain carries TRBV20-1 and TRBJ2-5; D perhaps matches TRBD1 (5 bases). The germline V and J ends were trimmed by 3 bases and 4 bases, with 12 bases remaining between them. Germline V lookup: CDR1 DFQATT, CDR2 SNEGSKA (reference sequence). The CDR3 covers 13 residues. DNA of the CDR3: TGCAGTGCTAGCGCAGGGTGGGGAGAGACCCAGTACTTC. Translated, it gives CSASAGWGETQYF.

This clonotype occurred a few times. The DNA of the CDR3 is TGCAGCGTTGAGGGACAGGGGGCCGCTTTCTTT. Translation gives CSVEGQGAAFF. This chain uses TRBV29-1 with TRBJ1-1; 12 bases line up with TRBD1. This CDR3 has 11 amino acids. In germline, CDR1 is SQVTM, CDR2 ANQGSEA. Trimming took 3 bases from V and 11 from J; bases not matched to a gene: 1.

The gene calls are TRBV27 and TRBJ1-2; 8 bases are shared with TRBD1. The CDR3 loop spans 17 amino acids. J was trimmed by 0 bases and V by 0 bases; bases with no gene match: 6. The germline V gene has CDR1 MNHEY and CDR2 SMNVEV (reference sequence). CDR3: CASSLSARDRTNYGYTF. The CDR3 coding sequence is TGTGCCAGCAGTTTATCGGCCCGGGACAGGACTAACTATGGCTACACCTTC.

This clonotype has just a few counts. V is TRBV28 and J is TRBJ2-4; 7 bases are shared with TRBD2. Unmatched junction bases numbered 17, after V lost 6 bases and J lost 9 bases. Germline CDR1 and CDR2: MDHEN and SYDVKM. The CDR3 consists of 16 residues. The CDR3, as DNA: TGTGCCAGCAGGGCAAGACTAGCTTCTAGCCGGGGCATTCAGTACTTC. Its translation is CASRARLASSRGIQYF.

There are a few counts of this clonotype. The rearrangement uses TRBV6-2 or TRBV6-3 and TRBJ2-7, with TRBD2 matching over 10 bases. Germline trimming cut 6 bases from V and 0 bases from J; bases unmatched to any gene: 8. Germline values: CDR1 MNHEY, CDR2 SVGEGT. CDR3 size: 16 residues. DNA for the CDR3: TGTGCCAGCAGAATATTAGCGGGAGGTAGCTCCTACGAGCAGTACTTC. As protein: CASRILAGGSSYEQYF.

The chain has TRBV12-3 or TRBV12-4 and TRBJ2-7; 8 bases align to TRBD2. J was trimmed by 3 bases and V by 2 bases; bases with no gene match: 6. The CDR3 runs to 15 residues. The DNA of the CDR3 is TGTGCCAGCAGTTTAAGGCTAGCGGGTAACTACGAGCAGTACTTC. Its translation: CASSLRLAGNYEQYF.

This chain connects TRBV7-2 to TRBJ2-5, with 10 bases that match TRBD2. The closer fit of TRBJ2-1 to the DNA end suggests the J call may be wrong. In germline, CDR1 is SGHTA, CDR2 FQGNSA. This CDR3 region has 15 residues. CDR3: CASSLSPSGRETQFF. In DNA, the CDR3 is TGTGCCAGCAGCTTAAGTCCTAGCGGGAGAGAGACCCAGTTCTTC.

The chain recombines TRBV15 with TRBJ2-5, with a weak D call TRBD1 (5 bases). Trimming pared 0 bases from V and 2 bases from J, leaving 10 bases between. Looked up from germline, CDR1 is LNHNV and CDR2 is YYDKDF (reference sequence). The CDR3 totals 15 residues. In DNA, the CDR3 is TGTGCCACCAGCAGAGATCCGGCAGGGCAAGAGACCCAGTACTTC. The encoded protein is CATSRDPAGQETQYF.

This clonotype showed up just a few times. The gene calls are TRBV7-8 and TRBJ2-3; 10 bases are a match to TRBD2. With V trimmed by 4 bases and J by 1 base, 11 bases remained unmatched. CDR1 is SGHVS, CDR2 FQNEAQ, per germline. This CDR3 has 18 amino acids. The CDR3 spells CASSSGPSGRLGTDTQYF. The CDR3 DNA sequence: TGTGCCAGCAGCTCCGGCCCTAGCGGGAGATTGGGCACAGATACGCAGTATTTT.

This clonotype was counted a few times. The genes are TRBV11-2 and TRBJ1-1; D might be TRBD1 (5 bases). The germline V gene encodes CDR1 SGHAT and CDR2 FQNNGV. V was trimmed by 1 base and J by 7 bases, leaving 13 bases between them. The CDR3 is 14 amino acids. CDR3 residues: CASSLGGARGEAFF. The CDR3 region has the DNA TGTGCCAGCAGCTTAGGCGGGGCTAGAGGTGAAGCTTTCTTT.

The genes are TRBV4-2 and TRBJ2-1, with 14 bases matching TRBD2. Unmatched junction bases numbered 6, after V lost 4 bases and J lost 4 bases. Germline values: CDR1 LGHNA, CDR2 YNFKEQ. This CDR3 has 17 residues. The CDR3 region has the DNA TGTGCCAGCAGCCTGGGACTAGCGGGAGTCCCGTACAATGAGCAGTTCTTC. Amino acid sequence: CASSLGLAGVPYNEQFF.

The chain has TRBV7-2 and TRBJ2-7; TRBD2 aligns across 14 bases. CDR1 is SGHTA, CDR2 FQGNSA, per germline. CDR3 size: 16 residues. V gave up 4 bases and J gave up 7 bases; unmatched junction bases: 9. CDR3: CASSSGLAGDVNEQYF. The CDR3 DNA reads TGTGCCAGCAGCTCGGGACTAGCGGGAGACGTGAATGAGCAGTACTTC.

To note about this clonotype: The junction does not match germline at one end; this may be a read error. The CDR3 coding sequence is TGCAGTGCAACCTATAGCGGAATAGCCTACAATGGGCAGTTCTTC. This codes for CSATYSGIAYNGQFF. The rearrangement joins TRBV20-1 to TRBJ2-1; TRBD2 is a possible D gene (6 bases). The CDR3 length is 15 residues. Germline loops: CDR1 DFQATT, CDR2 SNEGSKA (reference sequence).

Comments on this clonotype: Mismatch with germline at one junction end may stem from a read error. CDR3 nucleotide sequence: TGTGCCAGCGGCTTGTCGGACTATGGCTACACCTTC. It specifies CASGLSDYGYTF. V is TRBV5-6 and J is TRBJ1-2; D is unclear. CDR1 is SGHDT and CDR2 is YYEEEE in the germline V gene. CDR3 length: 12 residues.

The CDR3 nucleotides read TGTGCCAGCAGTGATAATAGACAGGGGTGGAGGAACACTGAAGCTTTCTTT. Amino acid sequence: CASSDNRQGWRNTEAFF. V and J are TRBV27 and TRBJ1-1; 8 nucleotides agree with TRBD1. CDR1 MNHEY and CDR2 SMNVEV come from the germline V gene (reference sequence). This CDR3 region has 17 residues. V shed 5 bases and J 1 base; nucleotides not matched to a gene: 12.

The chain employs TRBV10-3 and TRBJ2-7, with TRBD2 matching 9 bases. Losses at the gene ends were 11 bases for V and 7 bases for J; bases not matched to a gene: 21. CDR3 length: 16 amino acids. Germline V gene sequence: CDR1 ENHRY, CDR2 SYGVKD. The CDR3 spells CAVKGALAGQGNEQYF. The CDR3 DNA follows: TGTGCCGTCAAAGGAGCGCTAGCGGGACAAGGCAATGAGCAGTACTTC.

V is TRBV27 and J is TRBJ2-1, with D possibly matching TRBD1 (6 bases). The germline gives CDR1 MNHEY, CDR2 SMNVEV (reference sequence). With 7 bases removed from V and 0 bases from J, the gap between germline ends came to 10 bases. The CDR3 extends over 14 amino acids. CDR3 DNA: TGTGCCAGCAACAGGGCAAGCTCCTACAATGAGCAGTTCTTC. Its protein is CASNRASSYNEQFF.